These 20 T cell receptor beta chains were all obtained from the same sample, sequenced in a study of blood T cells in healthy people across ages. Alongside a J-beta primer mix, a sample-barcoded 5' primer served in a second PCR lasting about 6 to 12 cycles. Using its own MiXCR run on the 5' RACE reads, TCRdb lists one record per CDR3 protein. The sample holds just under 900,000 distinct CDR3 sequences, around 28% seen once. Source material: blood. Source of these receptors: a woman over 75 in good health.

This clonotype was seen at least ten times. The chain uses TRBV28 and TRBJ2-5, with D uncertain. CDR1 is MDHEN, CDR2 SYDVKM, per germline. This CDR3 spans 14 amino acids. V was clipped by 3 bases and J by 1 base, with 9 bases between them. The CDR3 DNA reads as TGTGCCAGCAGTTTGGTGACTTCCCAAGAGACCCAGTACTTC. Protein: CASSLVTSQETQYF.

This clonotype was seen many times. The V and J genes are TRBV7-9 and TRBJ2-3; 7 bases are a match to TRBD1. V was pared by 5 bases and J by 2 bases, with 10 bases of the junction left unmatched. The germline CDR1 and CDR2 sequences are SEHNR and FQNEAQ (reference sequence). This CDR3 is built from 16 residues. This CDR3 reads CASSPSRQGLTDTQYF. The DNA for the CDR3 is TGTGCCAGCAGCCCTAGCCGACAGGGCCTCACAGATACGCAGTATTTT.

In its sample, this clonotype was seen many times. The chain couples TRBV4-3 to TRBJ2-3, with 9 bases identical to TRBD2. Germline trimming cut 4 bases from V and 6 bases from J; bases unmatched to any gene: 8. Per the germline V gene, CDR1 is LGHNA and CDR2 is YSLEER. The CDR3 runs 15 residues. In DNA, the CDR3 is TGCGCCAGCAGCCTACTTGCGGGGGGGCGTGATACGCAGTATTTT. Its protein product is CASSLLAGGRDTQYF.

A note on this clonotype: Given a much more abundant clone one base away, this may be a read error. This sequence joins TRBV6-1 and TRBJ2-7; D not resolved. The CDR3 consists of 14 residues. Germline V gene lookup returns CDR1 MNHNS and CDR2 SASEGT. In nucleotides, the CDR3 is TGTACCAGCAGTGGTCACGACGTGGGATACGAGCAGTACTTC. It specifies CTSSGHDVGYEQYF.

A note on this clonotype: At one end the junction does not follow the germline gene, possibly because of a read error. V is TRBV7-2 and J is TRBJ2-5, with D perhaps matching TRBD1 or TRBD2 (6 bases each). This CDR3 is built from 15 residues. From germline, CDR1 is SGHTA and CDR2 FQGNSA. CDR3 residues: CVSSLGRGGQETQYF. CDR3 nucleotide sequence: TGTGTCAGCAGCTTAGGCAGGGGAGGCCAAGAGACCCAGTACTTC.

Turning to this clonotype: A much larger clone differs from this one at a single base, so this may be a read error. The rearrangement joins TRBV30 to TRBJ2-4, with D possibly being TRBD1 or TRBD2 (6 bases each). Per the germline V gene, CDR1 is GTSNPN and CDR2 is SVGIG (reference sequence). This CDR3 has 15 residues. The CDR3 DNA is TGTGCCTGGAGGCACAGGGACTCCTTGGTAGACATTCACTACTTC. This translates into CAWRHRDSLVDIHYF. The whole variable domain, remainder taken from reference TRBV30 and TRBJ2-4, is SQTIHQWPATLVQPVGSPLSLECTVEGTSNPNLYWYRQAAGRGLQLLFYSVGIGQISSEVPQNLSASRPQDRQFILSSKKLLLSDSGFYLCAWRHRDSLVDIHYFGAGTRLSVL.

The chain combines TRBV12-3 or TRBV12-4 with TRBJ1-2; D unclear. The CDR3 extends over 13 amino acids. Between the trimmed V and J ends, which lost 1 base and 7 bases, there was a span of 10 bases. CDR3 in amino acids: CASSLGLYSGYTF. The CDR3 nucleotides read TGTGCCAGCAGTTTAGGGCTATACAGTGGCTACACCTTC.

The genes are TRBV28 and TRBJ1-5; tentative D call: TRBD1 (5 bases). The germline gives CDR1 MDHEN, CDR2 SYDVKM. V was clipped by 3 bases and J by 7 bases, with 7 bases between them. The CDR3 extends over 12 amino acids. For the CDR3, the DNA is TGTGCCAGCAGTTTGAAGGGGCAGCCCCAGCATTTT. Protein product: CASSLKGQPQHF.

This clonotype was counted many times. The chain employs TRBV3-1 and TRBJ1-2; weak D call: TRBD1 (5 bases). The CDR3 has 15 residues. Germline V gene sequence: CDR1 LGHDT, CDR2 YNNKEL (reference sequence). Trimming cost V 4 bases and J 6 bases, with 18 bases left between them. The CDR3 reads CASSPSDTRSDGYTF. In DNA form, the CDR3 reads TGTGCCAGCAGCCCGTCGGACACGCGATCCGATGGCTACACCTTC.

In this sample, this clonotype turned up a few times. A much larger clone sits a single nucleotide away, making a read error possible. The chain recombines TRBV2 with TRBJ2-5, with a possible D match to TRBD2 (6 bases). V lost 6 bases to trimming and J lost 2 bases, with 10 bases between them. The CDR3 is made up of 13 amino acids. Per the germline V gene, CDR1 is SNHLY and CDR2 is FYNNEI. CDR3 residues: CASRRGRQETQYF. In nucleotides, the CDR3 is TGTGCCAGCAGGCGGGGCAGGCAAGAGACCCAGTACTTC. Full variable domain (outside the CDR3, taken from reference TRBV2 and TRBJ2-5): EPEVTQTPSHQVTQMGQEVILRCVPISNHLYFYWYRQILGQKVEFLVSFYNNEISEKSEIFDDQFSVERPDGSNFTLKIRSTKLEDSAMYFCASRRGRQETQYFGPGTRLLVL.

Details on this clonotype: This may be a read error, as it is one base from a much larger clone. The J gene is TRBJ2-5, the V gene TRBV15; D is perhaps TRBD1 (7 bases). V lost 2 bases to trimming and J lost 11 bases, with 27 bases between them. There are 17 residues in the CDR3. The germline V gene has CDR1 LNHNV and CDR2 YYDKDF (reference sequence). The CDR3: CATSRPGRAGGSDEQYF. In nucleotides, the CDR3 is TGTGCCACCAGCAGACCAGGACGAGCAGGGGGGAGTGATGAGCAGTACTTC.

This chain connects TRBV15 to TRBJ1-2; unclear D gene. Germline CDR1 reads LNHNV; CDR2 reads YYDKDF (reference sequence). This CDR3 is 11 amino acids long. V was cut by 8 bases and J by 12 bases, with 16 bases left in between. CDR3 protein: CATFGRSWNTF. CDR3 coding DNA: TGTGCCACCTTCGGCAGGTCGTGGAACACCTTC. The whole variable domain, remainder taken from reference TRBV15 and TRBJ1-2, is DAMVIQNPRYQVTQFGKPVTLSCSQTLNHNVMYWYQQKSSQAPKLLFHYYDKDFNNEADTPDNFQSRRPNTSFCFLDIRSPGLGDTAMYLCATFGRSWNTFGSGTRLTVV.

On this clonotype: A junction end diverges from the germline sequence, so it may reflect a read error. The chain uses TRBV2 and TRBJ2-7, with D possibly TRBD1 on 5 matching bases. In germline, CDR1 is SNHLY, CDR2 FYNNEI. This CDR3 is built from 11 residues. Written as DNA, the CDR3 is TGTGCCAGCAGTCAGGGCTACGAGCGGTACTTC. Its protein is CASSQGYERYF.

Many counts were recorded for this clonotype. This chain links TRBV11-3 with TRBJ2-3, with D possibly being TRBD1 (5 bases). The CDR3 consists of 13 residues. CDR1 is SGHNT, CDR2 YENEEA, per germline. V lost 6 bases, J lost 4 bases, and 11 bases lay in between. The CDR3 sequence: CASRQTVADTQYF. CDR3 coding DNA: TGTGCCAGCAGGCAGACAGTCGCAGATACGCAGTATTTT.

In its sample, this clonotype was seen a few times. The rearrangement links TRBV3-1 to TRBJ2-5; 12 bases map to TRBD2. This CDR3 has 16 residues. Germline V gives CDR1 LGHDT, CDR2 YNNKEL (reference sequence). With 4 bases clipped from V and 1 base from J, the junction kept 4 bases outside the gene matches. CDR3 region: CASSPTSGGLQETQYF. CDR3 sequence (DNA): TGTGCCAGCAGCCCGACTAGCGGGGGACTCCAAGAGACCCAGTACTTC.

The chain recombines TRBV30 with TRBJ1-6; TRBD1 is a possible D gene (6 bases). There are 13 residues in the CDR3. Trimming took off 7 bases at V and 9 bases at J, with 16 bases between the two ends. CDR1 and CDR2 from the germline V gene are GTSNPN and SVGIG (reference sequence). The chain's CDR3 is CALSGGAGSPLHF. CDR3 DNA: TGTGCCTTAAGCGGGGGCGCGGGTTCACCCCTCCACTTT.

Notes on this clonotype: With a much larger clone just one base away, this may be a read error. The V gene is TRBV7-9, the J gene TRBJ1-2, with 8 bases identical to TRBD1. This CDR3 has 13 residues. Looked up from germline, CDR1 is SEHNR and CDR2 is FQNEAQ (reference sequence). The CDR3 DNA is TGTGCCAGCGGCTTGACAGGGGCGGATGGCTACACCTTC. Translating gives CASGLTGADGYTF.

This chain links TRBV12-3 or TRBV12-4 with TRBJ2-4; perhaps TRBD2 as D (5 bases). The CDR3 sequence is 14 residues long. Trimming removed 4 bases from V and 4 bases from J, with 11 bases in between. The CDR3 nucleotides are TGTGCCAGCAGTTCCGGGGAGCCTAAAAACATTCAGTACTTC. Translation gives CASSSGEPKNIQYF.

This clonotype was detected only a few times. This rearrangement joins TRBV6-5 to TRBJ1-3; 8 bases match TRBD1. Germline CDR1 and CDR2: MNHEY and SVGAGI. This CDR3 is built from 15 residues. Trimming removed 4 bases from V and 4 bases from J; junction bases left unmatched: 6. The CDR3 DNA reads as TGTGCCAGCAGTTCGACAGGGGTGCCGGGAAACACCATATATTTT. Residues: CASSSTGVPGNTIYF.

Worth noting for this clonotype: A much larger clone differs by one base, so this may be a read error. The chain employs TRBV20-1 and TRBJ1-5; 7 positions match TRBD1. Germline CDR1 and CDR2: DFQATT and SNEGSKA (reference sequence). CDR3 length: 18 amino acids. V shed 5 bases, J shed 4 bases, and the junction held 20 bases outside the gene matches. Here the CDR3 DNA reads TGCAGTGCTGGTCCGGGACAGCGGCGCGGGGGTAGGAATCAGCCCCAGCATTTT. This gives the protein CSAGPGQRRGGRNQPQHF.